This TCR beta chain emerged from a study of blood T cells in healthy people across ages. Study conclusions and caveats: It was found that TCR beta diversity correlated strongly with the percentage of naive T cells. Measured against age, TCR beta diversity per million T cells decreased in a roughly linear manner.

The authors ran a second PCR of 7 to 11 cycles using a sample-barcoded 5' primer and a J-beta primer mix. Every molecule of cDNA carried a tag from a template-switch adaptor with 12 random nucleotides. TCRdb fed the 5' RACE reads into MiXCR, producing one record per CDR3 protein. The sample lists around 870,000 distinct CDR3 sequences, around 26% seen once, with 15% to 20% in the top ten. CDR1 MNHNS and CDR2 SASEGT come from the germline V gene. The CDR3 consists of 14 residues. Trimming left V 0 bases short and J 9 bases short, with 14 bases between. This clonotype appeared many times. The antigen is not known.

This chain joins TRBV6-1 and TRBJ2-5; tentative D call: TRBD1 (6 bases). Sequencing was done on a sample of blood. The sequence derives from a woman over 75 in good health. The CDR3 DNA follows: TGTGCCAGCAGTGAAGCGGGGGCAGCCCGGGCCCAGTACTTC. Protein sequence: CASSEAGAARAQYF.